Listed below are T cell receptor beta chains from one sample, sequenced in a study of shared clonotypes between healthy human individuals. Sequencing was performed with immunoSEQ multiplex PCR; in TCRdb, only in-frame clones are kept and a portion is missing. The table shows roughly 770,000 clones, with around 96% occurring only once. Sequenced material: naive CD8+ T cells sorted from blood. Source of these receptors: a man aged 30-40 years in good health. Each CDR3 is given with its conserved first and last residue. The D gene is left open where the match is weak. Clone size is shown for a subset of rows, as once, few, many or a class of expanded clone.

clone size,D gene,V gene,J gene,CDR3 DNA,CDR3 protein
-,-,TRBV28,TRBJ1-5,TGTGCCAGCAGTTTTAACAGGCGGCATCAGCCCCAGCATTTT,CASSFNRRHQPQHF
-,TRBD1,TRBV27,TRBJ2-1,TGTGCCAGCAGTTTAGGGACAGCTTACAATGAGCAGTTCTTC,CASSLGTAYNEQFF
once,-,TRBV4-1,TRBJ2-2,TGCGCCAGCAGCCAACTGATCGGAACGAACACCGGGGAGCTGTTTTTT,CASSQLIGTNTGELFF
-,TRBD2,TRBV10-3,TRBJ2-1,TGTGCCATCAGCACGGGACTAGCGGGAGTAAACAATGAGCAGTTCTTC,CAISTGLAGVNNEQFF
once,-,TRBV18,TRBJ2-3,TGTGCCAGCTCATTAACTAGCACAGATACGCAGTATTTT,CASSLTSTDTQYF
-,-,TRBV29-1,TRBJ1-1,TGCAGCGTTGACGCCGGCCTGAACACTGAAGCTTTCTTT,CSVDAGLNTEAFF
once,-,TRBV5-1,TRBJ1-2,TGCGCCAGCAGCTTGCGGGGCCTCAACTATGGCTACACCTTC,CASSLRGLNYGYTF
-,TRBD1,TRBV9,TRBJ2-4,TGTGCCAGCAGCCCCCGGACAGGGTATCCCCGAAACATTCAGTACTTC,CASSPRTGYPRNIQYF
-,-,TRBV28,TRBJ2-1,TGTGCCAGCAGTTTAGGGAACGGAGGCGATGAGCAGTTCTTC,CASSLGNGGDEQFF
-,-,TRBV7-2,TRBJ1-4,TGTGCCAGCAGCTCGCCAGGGGAAGATAGTGAAAAACTGTTTTTT,CASSSPGEDSEKLFF
-,-,TRBV28,TRBJ2-7,TGTGCCAGCCCGAGACTTTTTGGGATCTCCTACGAGCAGTACTTC,CASPRLFGISYEQYF
-,-,TRBV13,TRBJ2-4,TGTGCCAGCAGCCTCGGGTTAGCCAAAAACATTCAGTACTTC,CASSLGLAKNIQYF
-,TRBD2,TRBV11-2,TRBJ2-5,TGTGCCAGCAGCTTAGAAGGACTAGCGGGAGTGGGGGAGACCCAGTACTTC,CASSLEGLAGVGETQYF
-,-,TRBV28,TRBJ1-3,TGTGCCACCGGACGGAGCTCTGGAAACACCATATATTTT,CATGRSSGNTIYF
-,TRBD2,TRBV9,TRBJ2-1,TGTGCCAGCAGCGTAGTCCATTCTGGGCTAGCGGCCTCCTACAATGAGCAGTTCTTC,CASSVVHSGLAASYNEQFF
-,-,TRBV6-1,TRBJ2-3,TGTGCCAGCAGTCCTCCGGGGGAAGATACGCAGTATTTT,CASSPPGEDTQYF
once,TRBD2,TRBV30,TRBJ2-7,TGTGCCTGGAGTGTAACTAGCGGGAACGAGCAGTACTTC,CAWSVTSGNEQYF
-,TRBD2,TRBV4-1,TRBJ2-1,TGCGCCAGCAGCCAGCGGTTAGCGGGATACGAGCAGTTCTTC,CASSQRLAGYEQFF
once,TRBD2,TRBV7-6,TRBJ2-7,TGTGCCAGCAGCCCTCGGACTAGCGGGTACTACGAGCAGTACTTC,CASSPRTSGYYEQYF